The 18 T cell receptor beta chains below come from one sample, sequenced in a study of PD-L1 blockade in urothelial cancer. TCRdb's table, derived via immunoSEQ multiplex PCR, lists solely in-frame clones and lacks some. This sample has over 100,000 clones; about 91% occur once, and the top ten carry more than 3%. The time point is: peripheral blood 6 weeks after treatment start. The sequencing used PBMCs, collected around atezolizumab (anti-PD-L1) treatment. These receptors came from a man in his 60s with urothelial cancer.

This chain links TRBV18 with TRBJ2-5; 8 nucleotides agree with TRBD1. Losses at the gene ends were 1 base for V and 4 bases for J; bases not matched to a gene: 5. Germline V gives CDR1 KGHSH, CDR2 LQKENI. This CDR3 has 15 residues. CDR3: CASSPQVGQGETQYF. CDR3 in DNA: TGTGCCAGCTCACCACAAGTAGGACAGGGAGAGACCCAGTACTTC.

This rearrangement joins TRBV7-2 to TRBJ1-2; the D gene is possibly TRBD1 (6 bases). Trimming removed 1 base at V and 1 base at J, with 13 bases between. The V gene's germline CDR1 is SGHTA and CDR2 FQGNSA. The CDR3 is 16 amino acids. The CDR3 coding sequence is TGTGCCAGCAGCTTAGTGTCAGGGGTGGATAACTATGGCTACACCTTC. It yields the protein CASSLVSGVDNYGYTF.

The CDR3 reads CASSLQGSDNEQFF. The CDR3 DNA reads as TGTGCCAGCAGCTTGCAGGGTTCCGACAATGAGCAGTTCTTC. This chain joins TRBV5-4 and TRBJ2-1; TRBD1 is a possible D gene (5 bases). The germline V gene has CDR1 SGHNT and CDR2 YYREEE (reference sequence). Trimming stripped 1 base from V and 5 bases from J, with 10 bases between. CDR3 size: 14 residues. Drawing the rest from reference TRBV5-4 and TRBJ2-1, the complete variable domain is ETGVTQSPTHLIKTRGQQVTLRCSSQSGHNTVSWYQQALGQGPQFIFQYYREEENGRGNFPPRFSGLQFPNYSSELNVNALELDDSALYLCASSLQGSDNEQFFGPGTRLTVL.

The J gene is TRBJ1-5, the V gene TRBV6-4, with TRBD1 as a possible D gene (6 bases). The CDR3 extends over 14 amino acids. V was cut by 4 bases and J by 4 bases, with 11 bases left in between. Looked up from germline, CDR1 is MRHNA and CDR2 is SNTAGT. The CDR3 coding sequence is TGTGCCAGCAGTGCCCAGGGGCCAAATCAGCCCCAGCATTTT. This codes for CASSAQGPNQPQHF.

This rearrangement joins TRBV9 to TRBJ2-2, with TRBD1 matching 7 bases. The CDR3 spans 16 residues. In germline, CDR1 is SGDLS, CDR2 YYNGEE. The V and J ends lost 3 bases and 4 bases, in that order; junction bases with no gene match: 9. CDR3 loop: CASSGHGQESTGELFF. The CDR3 bases are TGTGCCAGCAGCGGCCATGGACAGGAGTCCACCGGGGAGCTGTTTTTT.

CDR3 sequence: CASSQGQTIYGYTF. CDR3 DNA: TGTGCCAGCAGCCAGGGACAGACCATCTATGGCTACACCTTC. This chain connects TRBV6-5 to TRBJ1-2; 7 bases are a match to TRBD1. J lost 4 bases, V lost 6 bases, and 8 bases had no gene match. CDR1 is MNHEY, CDR2 SVGAGI, per germline. The CDR3 runs to 14 residues.

The chain couples TRBV5-1 to TRBJ2-3, with TRBD2 identical over 9 bases. Germline lookup yields CDR1 SGHRS and CDR2 YFSETQ. This CDR3 comprises 15 residues. V lost 0 bases to trimming and J lost 4 bases; unmatched junction nucleotides: 3. The CDR3 here is CASSLASGVSDTQYF. The CDR3 coding sequence is TGCGCCAGCAGCTTGGCTAGCGGGGTTTCAGATACGCAGTATTTT.

This chain links TRBV6-5 with TRBJ2-7, with TRBD1 matching over 8 bases. The ends lost 6 bases at V and 4 bases at J; junction bases unmatched: 11. CDR1 is MNHEY, CDR2 SVGAGI, per germline. CDR3 length equals 15 residues. In DNA form, the CDR3 reads TGTGCCAGCAGCCCCGACAGGGGACATTTGTACGAGCAGTACTTC. The encoded protein is CASSPDRGHLYEQYF.

The chain couples TRBV30 to TRBJ1-2; maybe TRBD1 (6 bases). CDR3 length equals 17 residues. Trimming removed 2 bases at V and 1 base at J, with 20 bases between. Germline CDR1 is GTSNPN and CDR2 is SVGIG (reference sequence). The DNA for the CDR3 is TGTGCCTGGAGTCCCCAGGGGACATTATGGAGTAACTATGGCTACACCTTC. This sequence encodes CAWSPQGTLWSNYGYTF.

The chain carries TRBV27 and TRBJ2-1; a weak D match, TRBD2 (5 bases). This CDR3 is 15 amino acids long. CDR1 is MNHEY, CDR2 SMNVEV, per germline (reference sequence). Between the trimmed V and J ends, which lost 5 bases and 2 bases, there was a span of 13 bases. The CDR3 nucleotides read TGTGCCAGCAGTCTAGACTATACGGCCTACAATGAGCAGTTCTTC. This translates into CASSLDYTAYNEQFF.

The chain carries TRBV27 and TRBJ1-1, with 9 bases fitting TRBD1. CDR3 length equals 15 residues. Germline V lookup: CDR1 MNHEY, CDR2 SMNVEV (reference sequence). V trimming: 6 bases; J trimming: 3 bases; junction bases outside the gene matches: 8. CDR3 sequence (DNA): TGTGCCAGCAGCTCCCCGACAGGGGGTTACACTGAAGCTTTCTTT. Translating gives CASSSPTGGYTEAFF.

This clone was observed once. The V gene is TRBV9, the J gene TRBJ2-1; 9 bases are a match to TRBD2. V lost 4 bases, J lost 7 bases, and 9 bases stayed unmatched. From germline, CDR1 is SGDLS and CDR2 YYNGEE. CDR3 size: 15 residues. This CDR3 is CASSILAGVGNEQFF. Here the CDR3 DNA reads TGTGCCAGCAGCATATTAGCGGGAGTGGGGAATGAGCAGTTCTTC. The full variable domain, in which reference TRBV9 and TRBJ2-1 provide the parts outside the CDR3, is DSGVTQTPKHLITATGQRVTLRCSPRSGDLSVYWYQQSLDQGLQFLIQYYNGEERAKGNILERFSAQQFPDLHSELNLSSLELGDSALYFCASSILAGVGNEQFFGPGTRLTVL.

V gene TRBV5-6 combines with J gene TRBJ2-7, with 9 bases fitting TRBD1. V trimming: 1 base; J trimming: 5 bases; junction bases outside the gene matches: 4. The V gene's germline CDR1 is SGHDT and CDR2 YYEEEE. The CDR3 sequence is 14 residues long. Here the CDR3 DNA reads TGTGCCAGCAGCTTGTTGGGACAGGGAAACGAGCAGTACTTC. It is translated as CASSLLGQGNEQYF.

The rearrangement uses TRBV11-2 and TRBJ2-3, with D possibly being TRBD2 (5 bases). This CDR3 has 17 amino acids. V was pared by 0 bases and J by 4 bases, with 17 bases between. Germline CDR1 SGHAT, CDR2 FQNNGV. The CDR3 nucleotides are TGTGCCAGCAGCTTAGATGCCCATCCGGGAAGCGCAGATACGCAGTATTTT. Translating it yields CASSLDAHPGSADTQYF.

The chain is built from TRBV30 and TRBJ1-2, with a weak D call TRBD1 (5 bases). This CDR3 has 15 residues. Germline V lookup: CDR1 GTSNPN, CDR2 SVGIG (reference sequence). The germline V and J ends were trimmed by 7 bases and 8 bases, with 26 bases remaining between them. CDR3 sequence: CAYAQSSLRDGGYTF. The CDR3 DNA follows: TGTGCCTACGCACAATCGAGCCTCAGGGATGGAGGCTACACCTTC.

The chain links TRBV18 to TRBJ1-1; a possible D gene is TRBD1 (5 bases). Germline values: CDR1 KGHSH, CDR2 LQKENI. V lost 2 bases, J lost 3 bases, and 10 bases lay in between. CDR3 size: 14 residues. CDR3 sequence: CASSPAGRDTEAFF. The CDR3 DNA reads as TGTGCCAGCTCACCAGCAGGGAGGGACACTGAAGCTTTCTTT.

The CDR3 nucleotides read TGTGCCAGCAGCTTAGCGGGGGACTCCTACAATGAGCAGTTCTTC. Amino acids: CASSLAGDSYNEQFF. J is TRBJ2-1 and V is TRBV7-3; 7 bases map to TRBD2. Germline-derived CDR1 and CDR2 are SGHTA and FQGTGA. The CDR3 totals 15 residues. Trimming removed 2 bases from V and 0 bases from J; junction bases left unmatched: 1.

This clone was found a few times. The chain joins TRBV29-1 to TRBJ2-5; weak D call: TRBD1 (5 bases). V lost 4 bases, J lost 2 bases, and 17 bases lay in between. The CDR3 extends over 15 amino acids. Germline V lookup: CDR1 SQVTM, CDR2 ANQGSEA. The CDR3 is CSVGSHDNRQETQYF. The CDR3 DNA reads as TGCAGCGTTGGCTCCCACGACAACAGGCAAGAGACCCAGTACTTC.